These 13 T cell receptor beta chains were sequenced from one sample in a study of T-cell memory formation after mild COVID-19. TCRdb fed the 5' RACE reads into MiXCR, producing one record per CDR3 protein. The data contain over 10,000 distinct CDR3 sequences, more than 10% of them singletons. Material: PBMCs or a T cell subset sorted from them (not recorded which). These TCRs come from an adult woman who had mild COVID-19 (a few samples of this study predate the infection). Cell type and time point are not known.

This clonotype was picked up many times. The rearrangement links TRBV28 to TRBJ2-2; 8 bases agree with TRBD1. The germline V gene has CDR1 MDHEN and CDR2 SYDVKM. The junction had 6 bases not matched to a gene; V was cut back by 2 bases and J by 7 bases. CDR3 length: 15 residues. The DNA of the CDR3 is TGTGCCAGCAGTTTACAGCAGGGGGCTTTCGGGGAGCTGTTTTTT. Protein: CASSLQQGAFGELFF.

This clonotype was seen ten or more times. This chain links TRBV12-3 or TRBV12-4 with TRBJ2-3; possibly TRBD1 for D (6 bases). This CDR3 has 12 amino acids. Trimming shortened V by 10 bases and J by 4 bases, and 12 bases separated the two germline ends. This CDR3 reads CATTRQADTQYF. CDR3 bases: TGTGCCACCACCAGACAGGCAGATACGCAGTATTTT.

This clonotype has at least ten counts. J is TRBJ2-5 and V is TRBV12-3 or TRBV12-4; possible D gene TRBD1, 5 bases. The CDR3 extends over 14 amino acids. With 1 base removed from V and 5 bases from J, the gap between germline ends came to 11 bases. The CDR3: CASSLDRLSETQYF. The CDR3 nucleotides read TGTGCCAGCAGTTTAGACAGGCTGTCGGAGACCCAGTACTTC.

This clonotype has at least ten counts. The chain joins TRBV6-5 to TRBJ1-1; tentatively, D is TRBD1 (6 bases). The CDR3 covers 15 residues. Germline loops: CDR1 MNHEY, CDR2 SVGAGI. V gave up 6 bases and J gave up 3 bases, with 17 bases separating them. CDR3 bases: TGTGCCAGCAGCCTAAGGGGGTCGGGAGACACTGAAGCTTTCTTT. This encodes CASSLRGSGDTEAFF.

This clonotype was detected ten times or more. The chain uses TRBV20-1 and TRBJ1-5, with TRBD1 identical over 8 bases. Trimming removed 4 bases from V and 5 bases from J; junction bases left unmatched: 4. This CDR3 spans 13 amino acids. Germline CDR1 reads DFQATT; CDR2 reads SNEGSKA (reference sequence). The CDR3 loop reads CSATNRGYQPQHF. The CDR3, as DNA: TGCAGTGCTACCAACAGGGGGTATCAGCCCCAGCATTTT.

The chain employs TRBV7-6 and TRBJ2-5; 8 nucleotides agree with TRBD2. V shed 6 bases, J shed 2 bases, and the junction held 8 bases outside the gene matches. This CDR3 comprises 15 residues. Germline lookup yields CDR1 SGHVS and CDR2 FNYEAQ. Here the CDR3 DNA reads TGTGCCAGCAGATGGGATTCGGGGGGGCAAGAGACCCAGTACTTC. Protein: CASRWDSGGQETQYF.

This clonotype ranks as medium-sized. The chain uses TRBV7-9 and TRBJ2-1, with a weak D call TRBD1 (6 bases). Germline V gene sequence: CDR1 SEHNR, CDR2 FQNEAQ (reference sequence). The germline V and J ends were trimmed by 1 base and 6 bases, with 13 bases remaining between them. The CDR3 has 15 residues. CDR3 region: CASSLVTGPANEQFF. The CDR3 DNA is TGTGCCAGCAGCTTAGTTACAGGGCCGGCCAATGAGCAGTTCTTC. The full variable domain, rest sourced from reference TRBV7-9 and TRBJ2-1, is DTGVSQNPRHKITKRGQNVTFRCDPISEHNRLYWYRQTLGQGPEFLTYFQNEAQLEKSRLLSDRFSAERPKGSFSTLEIQRTEQGDSAMYLCASSLVTGPANEQFFGPGTRLTVL.

This clonotype occurred many times. The chain couples TRBV5-3 to TRBJ2-1; 7 bases are shared with TRBD1. Being an ORF, TRBV5-3 has a function that is uncertain. With V trimmed by 2 bases and J by 5 bases, 10 bases remained unmatched. The CDR3 length is 16 residues. CDR3 loop: CARSLPDRESHNEQFF. The CDR3 nucleotides read TGTGCCAGAAGCTTACCTGACAGGGAGTCCCACAATGAGCAGTTCTTC.

This clonotype was detected only a few times. V usage is TRBV15 and J usage is TRBJ2-2; D ambiguous. CDR3 length: 15 residues. The germline gives CDR1 LNHNV, CDR2 YYDKDF (reference sequence). Trimming cost V 3 bases and J 6 bases, with 14 bases left between them. In DNA, the CDR3 is TGTGCCACCAGCAGGCCTACTTTCGATTCCGGGGAGCTGTTTTTT. Encoded protein: CATSRPTFDSGELFF.

This clonotype was found many times. This chain joins TRBV7-6 and TRBJ1-1, with unresolved D. V lost 5 bases and J lost 3, with 19 bases in between. CDR3 size: 16 residues. Germline V gene sequence: CDR1 SGHVS, CDR2 FNYEAQ. CDR3 DNA sequence: TGTGCCAGCAGCCCCCGCGAGGCCTTCGGGGACACTGAAGCTTTCTTT. Its protein product is CASSPREAFGDTEAFF.

The V call is TRBV18, the J call TRBJ2-5, with D possibly called TRBD1 or TRBD2 (5 bases each). The DNA matches TRBJ2-7 better at its end, which makes the J call doubtful. The CDR3 contains 15 residues. Germline V gene data show CDR1 as KGHSH and CDR2 as LQKENI. Written as DNA, the CDR3 is TGTGCCAGCTCAGGGACGACGGTTGGGCAACACGAGCAGTACTTC. This codes for CASSGTTVGQHEQYF.

The genes are TRBV2 and TRBJ1-1, with D unresolved. The germline gives CDR1 SNHLY, CDR2 FYNNEI. CDR3 length: 11 residues. With 7 bases removed from V and 6 bases from J, the gap between germline ends came to 9 bases. CDR3 sequence: CASTLLAEAFF. The CDR3 DNA reads TGTGCCAGCACCCTACTAGCTGAAGCTTTCTTT.

This chain uses TRBV5-1 with TRBJ2-1, with 8 bases that match TRBD1. CDR1 SGHRS and CDR2 YFSETQ come from the germline V gene. V was pared by 4 bases and J by 1 base, with 4 bases of the junction left unmatched. The CDR3 loop spans 15 amino acids. CDR3 sequence reads: CASSAGTGSYNEQFF. The CDR3 DNA is TGCGCCAGCAGCGCCGGGACAGGATCCTACAATGAGCAGTTCTTC.